This TCR beta chain was recovered during a study of blood T cell repertoires in COVID-19. In the study overall: Both acute and convalescent COVID-19 samples were obtained from the United States, Italy and Spain. Nucleic acid was either cDNA or gDNA, and it came from T cells, B-cell-depleted T cells, or PBMCs.

In its sample, this clone was seen a few times. The ends lost 2 bases at V and 7 bases at J; junction bases unmatched: 9. Germline CDR1 and CDR2: MNHNY and SVGAGI (reference sequence). The CDR3 is 16 residues long. Method: immunoSEQ multiplex PCR; TCRdb's copy keeps in-frame clones and lacks some. The sample includes about 260,000 clones, about 87% of them seen just once. Participants, about 18 to 100 years old, spanned around 25 US areas. The clonotype comes from a young woman with acute COVID-19. The J gene is TRBJ1-5, the V gene TRBV6-6; 9 bases fit TRBD1. Sequencing used PBMCs or T cells enriched from blood (not recorded which). CDR3: CASSYQPGQGDQPQHF. The DNA for the CDR3 is TGTGCCAGCAGTTACCAACCGGGACAGGGAGACCAGCCCCAGCATTTT.